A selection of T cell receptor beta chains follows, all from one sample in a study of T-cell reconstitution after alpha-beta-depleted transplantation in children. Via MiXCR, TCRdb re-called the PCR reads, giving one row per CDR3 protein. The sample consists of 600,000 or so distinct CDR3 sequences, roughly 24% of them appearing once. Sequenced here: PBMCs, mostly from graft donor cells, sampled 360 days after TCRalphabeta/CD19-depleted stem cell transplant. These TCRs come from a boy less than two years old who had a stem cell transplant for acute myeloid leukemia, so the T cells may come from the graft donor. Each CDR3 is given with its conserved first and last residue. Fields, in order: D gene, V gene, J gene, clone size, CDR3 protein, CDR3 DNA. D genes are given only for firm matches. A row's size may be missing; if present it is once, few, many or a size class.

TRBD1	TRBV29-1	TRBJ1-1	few	CSVERRRGRYTEAFF	TGCAGCGTTGAAAGAAGGAGGGGGCGGTACACTGAAGCTTTCTTT
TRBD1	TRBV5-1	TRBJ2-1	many	CASSRPRTGEGVNEQFF	TGCGCCAGCAGTCGGCCTCGGACAGGGGAAGGTGTGAATGAGCAGTTCTTC
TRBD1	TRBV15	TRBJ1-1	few	CATSYPQGAQAFF	TGTGCCACCAGCTACCCACAGGGGGCTCAAGCTTTCTTT
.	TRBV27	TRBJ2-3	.	CASSLQLPQHEDTQYF	TGTGCCAGCAGTTTACAACTCCCGCAACATGAGGATACGCAGTATTTT
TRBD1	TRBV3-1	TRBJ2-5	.	CASSPTIPGQPQETQYF	TGTGCCAGCAGCCCAACTATTCCGGGACAGCCCCAAGAGACCCAGTACTTC
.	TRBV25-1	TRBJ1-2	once	CASSDEVGDYTF	TGTGCCAGCAGTGATGAGGTGGGGGACTACACCTTC
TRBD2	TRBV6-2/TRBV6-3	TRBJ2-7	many	CASSYGLEGYEQYF	TGTGCCAGCAGTTACGGACTAGAGGGCTACGAGCAGTACTTC
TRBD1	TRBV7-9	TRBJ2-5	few	CASSPEAGGAETQYF	TGTGCCAGCAGCCCAGAGGCAGGGGGCGCAGAGACCCAGTACTTC
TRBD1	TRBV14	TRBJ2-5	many	CASSQRRQGAGETQYF	TGTGCCAGCAGCCAGAGGCGACAGGGGGCAGGAGAGACCCAGTACTTC
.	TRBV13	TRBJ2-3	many	CASSLRGPQIRSILSEATDTQYF	.
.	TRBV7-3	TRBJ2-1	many	CASSLPSVAGRNEQFF	TGTGCCAGCAGCTTACCTTCGGTGGCCGGGCGCAATGAGCAGTTCTTC
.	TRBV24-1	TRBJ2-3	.	CATRGIFTDTQYF	TGTGCCACGAGGGGGATTTTCACAGATACGCAGTATTTT
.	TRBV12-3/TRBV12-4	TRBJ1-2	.	CASSLGPRFYGYTF	TGTGCCAGCAGCCTCGGACCGCGATTCTATGGCTACACCTTC
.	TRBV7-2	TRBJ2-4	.	CASSLALEWQDNIQYF	TGTGCCAGCAGCTTAGCGCTGGAGTGGCAGGACAACATTCAGTACTTC
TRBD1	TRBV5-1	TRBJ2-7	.	CASSLETGGDYEQYF	TGCGCCAGCAGCCTCGAGACAGGGGGGGACTACGAGCAGTACTTC
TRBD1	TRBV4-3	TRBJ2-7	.	CASSQAPRQGINEQYF	TGCGCCAGCAGCCAAGCTCCGAGACAGGGGATAAACGAGCAGTACTTC
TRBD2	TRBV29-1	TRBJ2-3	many	CSLSWTSGGARTQYF	TGCAGCCTATCTTGGACTAGCGGGGGGGCGAGGACGCAGTATTTT
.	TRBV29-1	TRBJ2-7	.	CSVVRGTYEQYF	TGCAGCGTTGTAAGGGGAACCTACGAGCAGTACTTC
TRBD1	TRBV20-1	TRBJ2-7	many	CSAIRTGAYEQYF	TGCAGTGCGATACGGACAGGGGCTTACGAGCAGTACTTC
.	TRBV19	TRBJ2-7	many	CASSSQASAYEQYF	TGTGCCAGTAGTTCCCAGGCATCAGCCTACGAGCAGTACTTC
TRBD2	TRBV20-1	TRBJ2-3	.	CSARDRGGWSTDTQYF	TGCAGTGCTAGAGATCGCGGGGGGTGGAGCACAGATACGCAGTATTTT
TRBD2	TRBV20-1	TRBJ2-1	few	CSARPSGAPYNEQFF	TGCAGTGCTAGACCCAGCGGGGCGCCGTACAATGAGCAGTTCTTC
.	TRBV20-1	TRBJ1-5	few	CSAAQGRTVNQPQHF	TGCAGTGCTGCCCAGGGGCGGACGGTTAATCAGCCCCAGCATTTT
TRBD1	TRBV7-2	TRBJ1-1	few	CASSSQDRGRWTEAFF	TGTGCCAGCAGCTCGCAGGACAGGGGGCGGTGGACTGAAGCTTTCTTT
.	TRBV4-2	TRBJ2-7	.	CASSQRGPSYEQYF	TGTGCCAGCAGCCAACGAGGTCCATCCTACGAGCAGTACTTC
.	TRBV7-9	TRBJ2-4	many	CASSSRRDIQYF	TGTGCCAGCAGCTCCCGTCGTGACATTCAGTACTTC
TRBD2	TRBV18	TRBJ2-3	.	CASGAGTSGGATDTQYF	TGTGCCAGCGGAGCCGGGACTAGCGGGGGGGCCACAGATACGCAGTATTTT
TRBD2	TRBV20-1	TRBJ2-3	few	CSASPTSGVTDTQYF	TGCAGTGCTAGCCCTACTAGCGGGGTGACAGATACGCAGTATTTT
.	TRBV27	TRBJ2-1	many	CATGPNEQFF	TGTGCCACCGGACCTAATGAGCAGTTCTTC